This TCR beta chain was sequenced during a study of identical twins. TCRdb re-called the 5' RACE reads with MiXCR, one entry per CDR3 protein. The sample yields over 550,000 distinct CDR3 sequences, about 7.1% seen once. This CDR3 is built from 11 residues. Germline V lookup: CDR1 SQVTM, CDR2 ANQGSEA. V dropped 6 bases and J dropped 5 bases, with 8 bases sitting between them. These records were also assigned to another study, of yellow fever vaccine responses in identical twins.

The TCR comes from a woman younger than 35 in good health. The sample comprised PBMCs. The chain carries TRBV29-1 and TRBJ2-1; D not resolved. The CDR3 sequence: CSVPHHNEQFF. The CDR3 DNA sequence: TGCAGCGTCCCCCATCACAATGAGCAGTTCTTC.